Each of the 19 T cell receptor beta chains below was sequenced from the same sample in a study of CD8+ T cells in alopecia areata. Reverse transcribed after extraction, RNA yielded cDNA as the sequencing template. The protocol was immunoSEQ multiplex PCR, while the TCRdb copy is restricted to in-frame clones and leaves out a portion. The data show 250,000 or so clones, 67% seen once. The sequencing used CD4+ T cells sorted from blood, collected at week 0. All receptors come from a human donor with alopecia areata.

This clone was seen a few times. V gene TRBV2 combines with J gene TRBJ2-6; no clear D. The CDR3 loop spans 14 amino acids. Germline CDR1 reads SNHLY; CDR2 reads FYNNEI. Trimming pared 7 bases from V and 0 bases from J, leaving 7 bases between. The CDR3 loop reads CASIGRSGANVLTF. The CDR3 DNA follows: TGTGCCAGCATCGGGCGCTCTGGGGCCAACGTCCTGACTTTC.

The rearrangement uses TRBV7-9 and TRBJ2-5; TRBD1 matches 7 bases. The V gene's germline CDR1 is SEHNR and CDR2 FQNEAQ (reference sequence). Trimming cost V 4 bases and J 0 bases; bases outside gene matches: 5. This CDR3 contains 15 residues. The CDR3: CASSSVQGHQETQYF. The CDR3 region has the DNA TGTGCCAGCAGCTCGGTACAGGGGCACCAAGAGACCCAGTACTTC.

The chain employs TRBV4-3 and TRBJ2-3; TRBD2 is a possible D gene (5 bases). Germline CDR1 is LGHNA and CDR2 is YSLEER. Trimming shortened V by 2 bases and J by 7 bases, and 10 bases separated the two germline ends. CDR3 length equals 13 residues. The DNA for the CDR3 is TGCGCCAGCAGCCAATACGCGGGTAATACGCAGTATTTT. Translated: CASSQYAGNTQYF.

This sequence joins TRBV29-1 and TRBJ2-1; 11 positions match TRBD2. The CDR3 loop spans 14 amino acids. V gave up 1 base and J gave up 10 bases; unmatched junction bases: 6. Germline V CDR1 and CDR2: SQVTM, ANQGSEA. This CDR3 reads CSVEVAGGPGEQFF. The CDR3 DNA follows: TGCAGCGTTGAAGTAGCGGGGGGGCCGGGCGAGCAGTTCTTC.

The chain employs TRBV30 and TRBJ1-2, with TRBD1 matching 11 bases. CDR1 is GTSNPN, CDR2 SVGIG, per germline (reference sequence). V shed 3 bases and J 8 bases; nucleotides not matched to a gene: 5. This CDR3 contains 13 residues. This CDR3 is CAWRDRGRGGYTF. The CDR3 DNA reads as TGTGCCTGGAGGGACAGGGGGCGCGGAGGCTACACCTTC.

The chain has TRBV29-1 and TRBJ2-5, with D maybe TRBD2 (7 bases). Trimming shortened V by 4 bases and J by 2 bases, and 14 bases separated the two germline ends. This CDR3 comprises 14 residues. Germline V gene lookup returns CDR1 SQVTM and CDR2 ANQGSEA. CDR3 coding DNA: TGCAGCGTTGTAAGGGGGGGGTTGCAAGAGACCCAGTACTTC. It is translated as CSVVRGGLQETQYF.

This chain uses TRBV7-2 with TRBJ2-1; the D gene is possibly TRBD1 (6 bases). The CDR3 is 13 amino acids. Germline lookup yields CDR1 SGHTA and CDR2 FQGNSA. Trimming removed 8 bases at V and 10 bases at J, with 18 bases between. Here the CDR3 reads CASARGFSEEQFF. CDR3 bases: TGTGCCAGCGCGAGGGGGTTCTCAGAGGAGCAGTTCTTC.

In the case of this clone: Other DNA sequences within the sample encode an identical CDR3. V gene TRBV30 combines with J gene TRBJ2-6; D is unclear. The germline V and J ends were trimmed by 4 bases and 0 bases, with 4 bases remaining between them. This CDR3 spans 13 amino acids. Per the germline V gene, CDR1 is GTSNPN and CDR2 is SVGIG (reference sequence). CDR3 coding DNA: TGTGCCTGGACGGTCTCTGGGGCCAACGTCCTGACTTTC. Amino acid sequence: CAWTVSGANVLTF.

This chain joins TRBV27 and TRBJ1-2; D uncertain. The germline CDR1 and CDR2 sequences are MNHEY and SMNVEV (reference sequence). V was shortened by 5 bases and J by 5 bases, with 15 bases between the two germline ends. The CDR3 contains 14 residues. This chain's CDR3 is CASSPLDFGYGYTF. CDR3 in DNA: TGTGCCAGCAGTCCCCTAGACTTCGGTTATGGCTACACCTTC.

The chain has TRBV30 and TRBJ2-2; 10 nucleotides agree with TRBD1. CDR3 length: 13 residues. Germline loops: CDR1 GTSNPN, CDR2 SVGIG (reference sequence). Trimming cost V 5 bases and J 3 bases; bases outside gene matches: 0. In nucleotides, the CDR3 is TGTGCCTGGGGACAGGGGGACACCGGGGAGCTGTTTTTT. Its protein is CAWGQGDTGELFF.

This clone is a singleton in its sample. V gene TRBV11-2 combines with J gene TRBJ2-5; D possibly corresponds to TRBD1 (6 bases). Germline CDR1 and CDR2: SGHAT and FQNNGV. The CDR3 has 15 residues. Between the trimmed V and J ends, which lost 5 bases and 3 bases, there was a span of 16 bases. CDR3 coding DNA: TGTGCCAGCAGCCCAAGGGACAAGGGTAAAGAGACCCAGTACTTC. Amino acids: CASSPRDKGKETQYF.

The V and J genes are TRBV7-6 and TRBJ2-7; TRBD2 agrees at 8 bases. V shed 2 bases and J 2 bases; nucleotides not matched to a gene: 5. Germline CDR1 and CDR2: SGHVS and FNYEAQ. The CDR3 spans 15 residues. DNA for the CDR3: TGTGCCAGCAGCTTAACTAGCGGTGCCCCCTACGAGCAGTACTTC. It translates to CASSLTSGAPYEQYF.

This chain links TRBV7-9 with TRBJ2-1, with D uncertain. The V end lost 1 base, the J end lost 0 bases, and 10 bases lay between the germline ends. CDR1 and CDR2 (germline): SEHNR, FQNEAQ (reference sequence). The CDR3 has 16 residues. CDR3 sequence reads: CASSLVGANSYNEQFF. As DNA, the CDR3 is TGTGCCAGCAGCTTAGTCGGAGCCAACTCCTACAATGAGCAGTTCTTC.

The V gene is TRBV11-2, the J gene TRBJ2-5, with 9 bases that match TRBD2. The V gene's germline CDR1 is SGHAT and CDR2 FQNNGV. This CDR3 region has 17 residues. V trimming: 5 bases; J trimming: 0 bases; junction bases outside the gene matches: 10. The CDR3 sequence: CASSPPWGGGDQETQYF. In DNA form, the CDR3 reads TGTGCCAGCAGCCCGCCCTGGGGCGGGGGGGACCAAGAGACCCAGTACTTC.

In DNA form, the CDR3 reads TGTGCCCTGGATGCTTGGGGATCTAATGAAAAACTGTTTTTT. As protein: CALDAWGSNEKLFF. The chain uses TRBV30 and TRBJ1-4; D is undetermined. V was pared by 8 bases and J by 3 bases, with 16 bases between. The CDR3 spans 14 residues. Germline V lookup: CDR1 GTSNPN, CDR2 SVGIG (reference sequence).

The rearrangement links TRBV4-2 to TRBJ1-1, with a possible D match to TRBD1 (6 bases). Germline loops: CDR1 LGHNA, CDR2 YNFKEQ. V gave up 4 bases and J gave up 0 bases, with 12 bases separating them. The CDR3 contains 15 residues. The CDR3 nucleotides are TGTGCCAGCAGCCGTGGAGGGGACATGAACACTGAAGCTTTCTTT. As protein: CASSRGGDMNTEAFF.

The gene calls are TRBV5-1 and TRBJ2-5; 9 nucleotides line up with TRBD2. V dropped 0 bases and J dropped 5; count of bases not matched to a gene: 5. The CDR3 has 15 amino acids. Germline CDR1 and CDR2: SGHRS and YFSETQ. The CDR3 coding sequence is TGCGCCAGCAGCTTGGGCGGGCTAGCGGGGGAGACCCAGTACTTC. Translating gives CASSLGGLAGETQYF.

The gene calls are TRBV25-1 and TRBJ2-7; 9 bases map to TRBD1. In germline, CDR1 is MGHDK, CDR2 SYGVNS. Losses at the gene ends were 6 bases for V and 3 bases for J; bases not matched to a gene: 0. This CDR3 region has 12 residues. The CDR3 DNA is TGTGCCAGCAGGGGACAGGGCTACGAGCAGTACTTC. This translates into CASRGQGYEQYF.

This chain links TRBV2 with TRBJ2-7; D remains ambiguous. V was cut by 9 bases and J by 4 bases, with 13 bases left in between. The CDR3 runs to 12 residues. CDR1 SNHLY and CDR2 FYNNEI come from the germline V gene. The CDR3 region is CARGKTEYEQYF. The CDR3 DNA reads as TGTGCCAGAGGGAAGACCGAATACGAGCAGTACTTC. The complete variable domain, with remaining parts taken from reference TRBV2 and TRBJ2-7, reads EPEVTQTPSHQVTQMGQEVILRCVPISNHLYFYWYRQILGQKVEFLVSFYNNEISEKSEIFDDQFSVERPDGSNFTLKIRSTKLEDSAMYFCARGKTEYEQYFGPGTRLTVT.